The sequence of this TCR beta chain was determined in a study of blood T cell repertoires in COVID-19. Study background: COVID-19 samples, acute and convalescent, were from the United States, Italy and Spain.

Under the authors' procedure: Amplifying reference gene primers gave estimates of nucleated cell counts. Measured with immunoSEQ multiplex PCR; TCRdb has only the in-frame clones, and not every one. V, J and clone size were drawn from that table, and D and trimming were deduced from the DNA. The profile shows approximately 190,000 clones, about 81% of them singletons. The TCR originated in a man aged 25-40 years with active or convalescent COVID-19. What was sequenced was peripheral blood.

The CDR3 sequence is CASSQDRGGQPQHF. The DNA for the CDR3 is TGTGCCAGCTCACAGGACAGGGGCGGGCAGCCCCAGCATTTT. This sequence joins TRBV18 and TRBJ1-5; 9 bases match TRBD1. There are 14 residues in the CDR3. Germline CDR1 reads KGHSH; CDR2 reads LQKENI. V lost 4 bases, J lost 7 bases, and 5 bases stayed unmatched.